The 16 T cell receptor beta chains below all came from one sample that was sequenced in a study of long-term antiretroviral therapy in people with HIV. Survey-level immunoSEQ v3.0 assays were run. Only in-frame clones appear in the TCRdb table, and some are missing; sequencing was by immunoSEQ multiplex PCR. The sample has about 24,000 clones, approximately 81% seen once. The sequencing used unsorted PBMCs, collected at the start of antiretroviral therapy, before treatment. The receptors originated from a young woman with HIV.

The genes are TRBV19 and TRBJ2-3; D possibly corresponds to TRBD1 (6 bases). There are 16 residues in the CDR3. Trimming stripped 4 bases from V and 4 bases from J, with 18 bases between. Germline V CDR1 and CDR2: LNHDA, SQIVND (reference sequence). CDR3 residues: CASSSPQGKTADTQYF. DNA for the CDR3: TGTGCCAGTAGTAGCCCACAGGGTAAGACGGCAGATACGCAGTATTTT.

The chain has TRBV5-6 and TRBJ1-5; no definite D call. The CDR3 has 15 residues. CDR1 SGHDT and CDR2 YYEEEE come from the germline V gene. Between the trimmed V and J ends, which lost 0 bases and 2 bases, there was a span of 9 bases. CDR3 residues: CASSLGAQGNQPQHF. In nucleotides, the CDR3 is TGTGCCAGCAGCTTGGGAGCGCAGGGCAATCAGCCCCAGCATTTT.

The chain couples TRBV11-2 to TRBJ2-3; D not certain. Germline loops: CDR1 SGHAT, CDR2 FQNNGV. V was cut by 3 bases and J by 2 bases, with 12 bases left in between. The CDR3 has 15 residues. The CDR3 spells CASSFKLGLTDTQYF. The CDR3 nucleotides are TGTGCCAGCAGCTTCAAGCTTGGCCTCACAGATACGCAGTATTTT.

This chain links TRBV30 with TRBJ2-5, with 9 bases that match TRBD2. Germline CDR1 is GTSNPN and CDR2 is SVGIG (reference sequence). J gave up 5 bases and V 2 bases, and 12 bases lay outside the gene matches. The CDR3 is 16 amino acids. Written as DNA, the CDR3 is TGTGCCTGGAGTTTGACTGCGGGAGGGCCGGGGGAGACCCAGTACTTC. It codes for CAWSLTAGGPGETQYF.

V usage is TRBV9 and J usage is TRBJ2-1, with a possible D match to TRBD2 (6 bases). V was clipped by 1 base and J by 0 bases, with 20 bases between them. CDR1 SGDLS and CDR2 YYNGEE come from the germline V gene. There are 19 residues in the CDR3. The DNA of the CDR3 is TGTGCCAGCAGCGTATCTCAGGCCCGGGACTTCGACTCCTACAATGAGCAGTTCTTC. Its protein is CASSVSQARDFDSYNEQFF.

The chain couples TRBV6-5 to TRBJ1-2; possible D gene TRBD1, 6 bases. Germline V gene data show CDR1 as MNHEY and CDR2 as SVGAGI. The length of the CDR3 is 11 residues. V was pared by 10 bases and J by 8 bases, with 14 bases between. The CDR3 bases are TGTGCCACCACAGGGATTTGGGGCTACACCTTC. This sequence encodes CATTGIWGYTF.

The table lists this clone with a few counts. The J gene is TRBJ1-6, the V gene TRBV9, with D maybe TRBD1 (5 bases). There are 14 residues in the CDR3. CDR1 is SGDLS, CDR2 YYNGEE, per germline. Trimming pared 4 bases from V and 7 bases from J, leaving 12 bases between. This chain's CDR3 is CASSPKGKNSPLHF. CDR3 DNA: TGTGCCAGCAGCCCTAAGGGGAAAAATTCACCCCTCCACTTT.

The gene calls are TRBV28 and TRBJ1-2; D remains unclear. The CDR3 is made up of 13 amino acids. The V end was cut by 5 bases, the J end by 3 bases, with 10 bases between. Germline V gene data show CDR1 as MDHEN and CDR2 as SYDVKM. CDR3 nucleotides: TGTGCCAGCAGTGTCGCGCCTTACTATGGCTACACCTTC. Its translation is CASSVAPYYGYTF.

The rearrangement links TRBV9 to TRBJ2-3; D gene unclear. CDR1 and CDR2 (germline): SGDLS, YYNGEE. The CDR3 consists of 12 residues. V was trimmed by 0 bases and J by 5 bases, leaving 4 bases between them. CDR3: CASSVALDTQYF. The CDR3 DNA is TGTGCCAGCAGCGTAGCTCTAGATACGCAGTATTTT.

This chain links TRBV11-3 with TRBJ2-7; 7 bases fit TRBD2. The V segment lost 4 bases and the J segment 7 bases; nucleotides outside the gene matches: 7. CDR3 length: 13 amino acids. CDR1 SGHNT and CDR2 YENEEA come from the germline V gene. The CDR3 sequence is CASSSRLADEQYF. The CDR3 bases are TGTGCCAGCAGCTCCCGGCTAGCGGATGAGCAGTACTTC. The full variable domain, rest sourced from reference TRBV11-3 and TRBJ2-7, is EAGVVQSPRYKIIEKKQPVAFWCNPISGHNTLYWYLQNLGQGPELLIRYENEEAVDDSQLPKDRFSAERLKGVDSTLKIQPAELGDSAVYLCASSSRLADEQYFGPGTRLTVT.

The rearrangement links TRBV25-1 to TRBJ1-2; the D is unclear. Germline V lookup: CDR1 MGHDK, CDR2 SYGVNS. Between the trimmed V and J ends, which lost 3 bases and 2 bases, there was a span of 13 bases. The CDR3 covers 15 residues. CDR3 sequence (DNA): TGTGCCAGCAGTGAGAACAGTGCCTTCAACTATGGCTACACCTTC. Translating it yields CASSENSAFNYGYTF.

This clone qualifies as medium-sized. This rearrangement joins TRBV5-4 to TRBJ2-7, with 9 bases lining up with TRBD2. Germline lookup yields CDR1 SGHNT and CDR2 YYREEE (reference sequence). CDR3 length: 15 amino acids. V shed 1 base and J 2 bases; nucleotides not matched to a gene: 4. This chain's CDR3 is CASSLWGTSTYEQYF. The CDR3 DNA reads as TGTGCCAGCAGCTTGTGGGGGACTAGCACCTACGAGCAGTACTTC. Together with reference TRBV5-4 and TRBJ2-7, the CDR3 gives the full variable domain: ETGVTQSPTHLIKTRGQQVTLRCSSQSGHNTVSWYQQALGQGPQFIFQYYREEENGRGNFPPRFSGLQFPNYSSELNVNALELDDSALYLCASSLWGTSTYEQYFGPGTRLTVT.

The chain's CDR3 is CSAAGGSSYEQYF. The CDR3 DNA follows: TGCAGCGCAGCAGGGGGATCCTCCTACGAGCAGTACTTC. The chain uses TRBV29-1 and TRBJ2-7; the match to TRBD1 covers 7 bases. The CDR3 runs 13 residues. CDR1 and CDR2 (germline): SQVTM, ANQGSEA. V lost 7 bases, J lost 0 bases, and 6 bases stayed unmatched.

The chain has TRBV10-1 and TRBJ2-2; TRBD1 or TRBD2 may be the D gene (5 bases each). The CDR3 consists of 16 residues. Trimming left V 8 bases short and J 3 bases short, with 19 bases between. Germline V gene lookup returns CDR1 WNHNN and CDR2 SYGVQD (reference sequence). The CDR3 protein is CASHPLGLGHTGELFF. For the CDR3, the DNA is TGCGCCAGCCATCCCTTAGGGCTGGGACACACCGGGGAGCTGTTTTTT.

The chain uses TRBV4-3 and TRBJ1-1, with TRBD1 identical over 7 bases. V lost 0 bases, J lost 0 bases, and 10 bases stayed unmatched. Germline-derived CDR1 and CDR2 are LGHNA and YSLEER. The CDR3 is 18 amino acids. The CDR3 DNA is TGCGCCAGCAGCCAAGATGCACCGGGACAGCTGTTGAACACTGAAGCTTTCTTT. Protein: CASSQDAPGQLLNTEAFF.

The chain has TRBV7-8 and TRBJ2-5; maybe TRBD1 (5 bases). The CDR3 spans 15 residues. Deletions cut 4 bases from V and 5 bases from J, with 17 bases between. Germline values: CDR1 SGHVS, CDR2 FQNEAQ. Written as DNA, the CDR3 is TGTGCCAGCAGCTCCTTAGATGGGGCTCGGGAGACCCAGTACTTC. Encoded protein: CASSSLDGARETQYF.